The following is a TCR beta chain sequence with its context. TCRdb's copy holds only in-frame clones and misses some; the assay was immunoSEQ multiplex PCR. This repertoire shows roughly 64,000 clones, about 90% found once; its top ten account for about 6.4%. This sample is drawn from a study of T cell changes during pregnancy in multiple sclerosis. Germline V gives CDR1 SNHLY, CDR2 FYNNEI. This CDR3 has 15 residues. V was clipped by 10 bases and J by 1 base, with 18 bases between them. The TCR was taken from a female donor in good health, enrolled as a control in a pregnancy study. The source material was peripheral blood, sampled in the third trimester of pregnancy. V and J are TRBV2 and TRBJ2-3; maybe TRBD2 (6 bases). DNA of the CDR3: TGTGCCACCAAACCCAGCGGGTACGGCACAGATACGCAGTATTTT. As protein: CATKPSGYGTDTQYF.